The source of this T cell receptor beta chain is a study of OX40 agonist ivuxolimab in advanced cancers. Study details: Dose-escalation patients suffered from hepatocellular carcinoma, melanoma, renal cell or head and neck cancer.

This table comes from immunoSEQ multiplex PCR, and its TCRdb copy is limited to in-frame clones, with some not included. Of 40,000 to 60,000 clones listed, about three quarters were seen once; the top ten hold 7.3%. This clone was counted only a few times. The source material was CD4+ or CD8+ T cells sorted from blood, sampled in a trial of the OX40 agonist ivuxolimab. This clonotype originated in an adult with an advanced solid tumor such as melanoma, head and neck, liver or kidney cancer.

DNA of the CDR3: TGCGCCAGCAAATATTCGCTCCTCAATGAGCAGTTCTTC. Translation gives CASKYSLLNEQFF. This chain links TRBV10-2 with TRBJ2-1; D gene ambiguous. V dropped 7 bases and J dropped 6 bases, with 13 bases sitting between them. Germline V gene sequence: CDR1 WSHSY, CDR2 SAAADI. There are 13 residues in the CDR3.